This TCR beta chain emerged from a study of PD-1 and CTLA-4 blockade in melanoma. Germline lookup yields CDR1 SGHVS and CDR2 FNYEAQ. The CDR3 spans 17 residues. Trimming cost V 5 bases and J 0 bases, with 18 bases left between them. Sequenced by immunoSEQ multiplex PCR; TCRdb stores in-frame clones only, minus some. Seen here are 23,000 or so clones, approximately 89% observed once, and the top ten hold 7.8%. The sequence came from a human donor with melanoma. The chain carries TRBV7-6 and TRBJ2-3; D perhaps matches TRBD1 (6 bases). Material: CD8+ T cells from peripheral blood, obtained before anti-PD-1 treatment. CDR3 residues: CASSPTRTVSSTDTQYF. For the CDR3, the DNA is TGTGCCAGCAGCCCCACCCGGACAGTATCTAGCACAGATACGCAGTATTTT.